This T cell receptor beta chain was identified during a study of cytomegalovirus exposure and HLA in healthy donors. As for the study in general: Most donors, 80% to 90% of a few hundred genotyped, fell in the Caucasian-associated ancestry cluster.

Use of 60 Vbeta and 13 Jbeta primers characterized the PCR. The data were produced by immunoSEQ multiplex PCR, yet TCRdb's version contains in-frame clones alone and is incomplete. The sample lists some 150,000 clones; approximately 80% were seen once. Comment on this clone: What it recognizes is unknown.

V dropped 2 bases and J dropped 9; count of bases not matched to a gene: 6. CDR1 and CDR2 (germline): SQVTM, ANQGSEA. CDR3 length: 12 amino acids. The study, taken as a whole, reports: Confirmation in vitro established that a few CMV-associated chains were specific for CMV antigens. For most subjects, TCR beta sequences were reported to predict HLA-A and HLA-B alleles with accuracy.

The chain joins TRBV29-1 to TRBJ2-7, with TRBD1 matching 8 bases. Input material: PBMCs. The origin of this receptor is a male donor in good health and CMV-seronegative. DNA for the CDR3: TGCAGCGTTGAACGGCAGGGGGCTGTGCAGTACTTC. Amino acid sequence: CSVERQGAVQYF.